These 2 T cell receptor beta chains share one sample of origin, sequenced in a study of blood T cell repertoires in COVID-19. This table comes from immunoSEQ multiplex PCR, and its TCRdb copy is limited to in-frame clones, with some not included. The sample gives 250,000 to 350,000 clones, about 89% of which show up once; roughly 7.1% is in the top ten. What was sequenced was peripheral blood. These receptors were obtained from a woman aged 50 to 60 who had recovered from COVID-19.

This chain links TRBV10-3 with TRBJ1-1, with TRBD1 matching 7 bases. The germline V gene encodes CDR1 ENHRY and CDR2 SYGVKD. The CDR3 has 15 amino acids. V shed 4 bases and J 3 bases; nucleotides not matched to a gene: 8. CDR3 bases: TGTGCCATCAGTGGATCGACAGGGATGGACACTGAAGCTTTCTTT. The encoded protein is CAISGSTGMDTEAFF.

This clone was counted only a few times. The rearrangement links TRBV19 to TRBJ1-6, with D possibly TRBD1 on 6 matching bases. This CDR3 spans 17 amino acids. In germline, CDR1 is LNHDA, CDR2 SQIVND (reference sequence). Between the trimmed V and J ends, which lost 8 bases and 7 bases, there was a span of 24 bases. The DNA of the CDR3 is TGTGCCAGTCGAGAGATACAAGGGGGGGTGAGGAATTCACCCCTCCACTTT. It codes for CASREIQGGVRNSPLHF.